What follows are 20 T cell receptor beta chains derived from one specimen sequenced in a study of blood T cell repertoires in COVID-19. The repertoire was sequenced with immunoSEQ multiplex PCR; TCRdb's copy has only in-frame clones and lacks some. The sample has just under 20,000 clones, approximately 81% seen once. Sequenced: peripheral blood. The receptors were gathered from a human donor with active COVID-19. The donor label of this sample is uncertain.

V is TRBV7-3 and J is TRBJ2-5; D gene unclear. Trimming shortened V by 2 bases and J by 1 base, and 5 bases separated the two germline ends. The CDR3 loop spans 13 amino acids. Germline V gene lookup returns CDR1 SGHTA and CDR2 FQGTGA. The CDR3 bases are TGTGCCAGCAGCTTATCCAGCCAAGAGACCCAGTACTTC. Protein: CASSLSSQETQYF.

This sequence joins TRBV5-4 and TRBJ1-1; D might be TRBD1 (6 bases). Germline V gives CDR1 SGHNT, CDR2 YYREEE (reference sequence). CDR3 length: 14 amino acids. V was cut by 6 bases and J by 4 bases, with 16 bases left in between. The DNA of the CDR3 is TGTGCCAGCACCCCTACCAGGGGAGCCACTGAAGCTTTCTTT. Its protein product is CASTPTRGATEAFF.

V and J are TRBV5-1 and TRBJ1-2; possible D gene TRBD1, 5 bases. Germline values: CDR1 SGHRS, CDR2 YFSETQ. The CDR3 covers 16 residues. Trimming shortened V by 1 base and J by 3 bases, and 16 bases separated the two germline ends. The CDR3 nucleotides are TGCGCCAGCAGCTTGCGTACGGGGGAGTCTTACTATGGCTACACCTTC. Residues: CASSLRTGESYYGYTF.

This rearrangement joins TRBV11-2 to TRBJ1-5, with 10 bases lining up with TRBD1. Per the germline V gene, CDR1 is SGHAT and CDR2 is FQNNGV. V was pared by 0 bases and J by 2 bases, with 4 bases of the junction left unmatched. This CDR3 region has 17 residues. This CDR3 reads CASSLDPTGGGNQPQHF. CDR3 nucleotides: TGTGCCAGCAGCTTAGACCCGACAGGGGGCGGCAATCAGCCCCAGCATTTT.

DNA of the CDR3: TGTGCCACCAGCAGAGACCTGGACAGAACAGATACGCAGTATTTT. Its protein is CATSRDLDRTDTQYF. The chain carries TRBV15 and TRBJ2-3, with TRBD1 as a possible D gene (6 bases). The CDR3 runs to 15 residues. Germline CDR1 is LNHNV and CDR2 is YYDKDF (reference sequence). Trimming took off 0 bases at V and 3 bases at J, with 10 bases between the two ends. Combining the CDR3 with reference TRBV15 and TRBJ2-3 gives the whole variable domain DAMVIQNPRYQVTQFGKPVTLSCSQTLNHNVMYWYQQKSSQAPKLLFHYYDKDFNNEADTPDNFQSRRPNTSFCFLDIRSPGLGDTAMYLCATSRDLDRTDTQYFGPGTRLTVL.

The V and J genes are TRBV28 and TRBJ2-7; TRBD2 matches 7 bases. The V gene end was trimmed by 3 bases and the J gene end by 4 bases; junction bases not matched to a gene: 6. Germline assignment: CDR1 MDHEN and CDR2 SYDVKM. This CDR3 spans 14 amino acids. The CDR3 DNA sequence: TGTGCCAGCAGTTTTGCGGGAGACCGGTACGAGCAGTACTTC. Its protein is CASSFAGDRYEQYF.

The chain links TRBV9 to TRBJ2-1; 10 bases match TRBD2. Germline values: CDR1 SGDLS, CDR2 YYNGEE. J lost 4 bases, V lost 3 bases, and 16 bases had no gene match. The CDR3 length is 19 residues. CDR3 sequence: CASSGLEPPGTSAYNEQFF. The CDR3 DNA reads as TGTGCCAGCAGCGGCCTCGAACCTCCCGGGACTAGCGCATACAATGAGCAGTTCTTC. Full variable domain (outside the CDR3, taken from reference TRBV9 and TRBJ2-1): DSGVTQTPKHLITATGQRVTLRCSPRSGDLSVYWYQQSLDQGLQFLIQYYNGEERAKGNILERFSAQQFPDLHSELNLSSLELGDSALYFCASSGLEPPGTSAYNEQFFGPGTRLTVL.

The rearrangement uses TRBV3-1 (or the pseudogene TRBV3-2) and TRBJ2-3; D may be TRBD1 (6 bases). The germline V gene has CDR1 LGHDT and CDR2 YNNKEL (reference sequence). The CDR3 runs 23 residues. V was shortened by 5 bases and J by 0 bases, with 36 bases between the two germline ends. CDR3 amino acids: CASSYRPLDPHTGTPASTDTQYF. CDR3 sequence (DNA): TGTGCCAGCAGCTACCGGCCGCTTGACCCACACACTGGGACACCTGCTAGCACAGATACGCAGTATTTT.

The chain carries TRBV5-8 and TRBJ2-1, with unresolved D. The V and J ends lost 4 bases and 10 bases respectively, with 9 bases between them. There are 11 residues in the CDR3. Germline CDR1 reads SGHTS; CDR2 reads YDEGEE. CDR3 in DNA: TGTGCCAGCAGCCTCCCCAGAGAGCAGTTCTTC. It is translated as CASSLPREQFF.

The chain combines TRBV6-2 or TRBV6-3 with TRBJ1-1, with 9 positions matching TRBD1. This CDR3 contains 18 residues. Germline CDR1 and CDR2: MNHEY and SVGEGT. Trimming cost V 2 bases and J 0 bases; bases outside gene matches: 10. CDR3 residues: CASSYGLGTGMVNTEAFF. The CDR3 DNA is TGTGCCAGCAGTTACGGACTCGGGACAGGGATGGTGAACACTGAAGCTTTCTTT.

This rearrangement joins TRBV9 to TRBJ2-2; 7 bases are shared with TRBD2. Per germline, CDR1 SGDLS and CDR2 YYNGEE. The CDR3 contains 16 residues. V lost 2 bases, J lost 0 bases, and 4 bases stayed unmatched. CDR3 residues: CASSVLGGANTGELFF. The CDR3 region has the DNA TGTGCCAGCAGCGTTCTTGGGGGGGCGAACACCGGGGAGCTGTTTTTT.

The genes are TRBV24-1 and TRBJ2-2; 8 bases map to TRBD1. J lost 0 bases, V lost 2 bases, and 4 bases had no gene match. The CDR3 covers 17 residues. From germline, CDR1 is KGHDR and CDR2 SFDVKD. This CDR3 reads CATSDSPGQANTGELFF. For the CDR3, the DNA is TGTGCCACCAGTGATTCACCGGGACAGGCGAACACCGGGGAGCTGTTTTTT.

J is TRBJ2-3 and V is TRBV14; D perhaps matches TRBD1 (6 bases). CDR3 length: 14 residues. The ends were cut back, 7 bases at V and 0 bases at J, with 11 bases in the middle. CDR1 is SGHDN, CDR2 FVKESK, per germline. The CDR3 spells CASNSGASTDTQYF. The CDR3, as DNA: TGTGCCAGCAACTCAGGGGCTAGCACAGATACGCAGTATTTT.

The chain recombines TRBV9 with TRBJ1-5, with D perhaps TRBD1 (6 bases). The CDR3 is 14 residues long. Germline V gives CDR1 SGDLS, CDR2 YYNGEE. V was cut by 0 bases and J by 7 bases, with 11 bases left in between. CDR3 residues: CASSVGQVGQPQHF. The CDR3, as DNA: TGTGCCAGCAGCGTAGGACAGGTCGGCCAGCCCCAGCATTTT.

The CDR3 loop reads CASSPSNRGTYEQYF. The DNA of the CDR3 is TGTGCCAGCAGCCCCTCGAACAGGGGTACCTACGAGCAGTACTTC. The chain uses TRBV25-1 and TRBJ2-7; 7 bases align to TRBD1. Trimming took 6 bases from V and 2 from J; bases not matched to a gene: 10. The CDR3 contains 15 residues. The germline gives CDR1 MGHDK, CDR2 SYGVNS.

This clone showed up just once. The genes are TRBV9 and TRBJ2-2, with D unclear. Trimming took off 0 bases at V and 4 bases at J, with 10 bases between the two ends. The CDR3 is made up of 15 amino acids. Germline V gene data show CDR1 as SGDLS and CDR2 as YYNGEE. The CDR3: CASSVADRSTGELFF. The CDR3, as DNA: TGTGCCAGCAGCGTAGCCGACCGGAGCACCGGGGAGCTGTTTTTT.

The chain joins TRBV2 to TRBJ1-4; a weak D match, TRBD1 (5 bases). The CDR3 length is 12 residues. Germline V gene sequence: CDR1 SNHLY, CDR2 FYNNEI. Trimming stripped 8 bases from V and 5 bases from J, with 9 bases between. The CDR3 reads CASFRANEKLFF. In DNA form, the CDR3 reads TGTGCCAGCTTCAGGGCCAATGAAAAACTGTTTTTT. The variable domain in full, with the rest retrieved from reference TRBV2 and TRBJ1-4, is EPEVTQTPSHQVTQMGQEVILRCVPISNHLYFYWYRQILGQKVEFLVSFYNNEISEKSEIFDDQFSVERPDGSNFTLKIRSTKLEDSAMYFCASFRANEKLFFGSGTQLSVL.

The rearrangement joins TRBV12-3 or TRBV12-4 to TRBJ1-2; D is unresolved. Deletions cut 3 bases from V and 6 bases from J, with 8 bases between. The CDR3 has 12 residues. CDR3 nucleotides: TGTGCCAGCAGTTTTGGTAGCGATGGCTACACCTTC. Amino acids: CASSFGSDGYTF.

The V call is TRBV28, the J call TRBJ1-2, with 9 bases that match TRBD1. Germline CDR1 is MDHEN and CDR2 is SYDVKM. The CDR3 is 17 residues long. After removal of 3 bases from V and 2 bases from J, the junction contained 10 bases not matched to a gene. The CDR3 DNA is TGTGCCAGCAGTTTTTACAGGGGGCGCGTGAGGAACTATGGCTACACCTTC. Translating it yields CASSFYRGRVRNYGYTF.

This chain links TRBV20-1 with TRBJ2-1; a weak D match, TRBD2 (6 bases). The germline V gene encodes CDR1 DFQATT and CDR2 SNEGSKA (reference sequence). Deletions cut 5 bases from V and 10 bases from J, with 12 bases between. CDR3 size: 11 residues. CDR3 loop: CSALYGGEQFF. The CDR3 DNA sequence: TGCAGTGCTCTCTATGGAGGGGAGCAGTTCTTC.